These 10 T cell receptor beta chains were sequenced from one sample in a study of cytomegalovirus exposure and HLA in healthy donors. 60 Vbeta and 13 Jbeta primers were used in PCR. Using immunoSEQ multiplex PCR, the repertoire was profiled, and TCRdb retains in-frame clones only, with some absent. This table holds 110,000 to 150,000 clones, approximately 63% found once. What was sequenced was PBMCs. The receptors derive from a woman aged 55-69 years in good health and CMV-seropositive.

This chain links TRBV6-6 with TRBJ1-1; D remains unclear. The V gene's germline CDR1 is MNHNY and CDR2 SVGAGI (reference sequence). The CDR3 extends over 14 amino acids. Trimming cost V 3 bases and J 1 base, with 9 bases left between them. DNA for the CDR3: TGTGCCAGCAGTTATTCCGGGAGGAACACTGAAGCTTTCTTT. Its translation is CASSYSGRNTEAFF.

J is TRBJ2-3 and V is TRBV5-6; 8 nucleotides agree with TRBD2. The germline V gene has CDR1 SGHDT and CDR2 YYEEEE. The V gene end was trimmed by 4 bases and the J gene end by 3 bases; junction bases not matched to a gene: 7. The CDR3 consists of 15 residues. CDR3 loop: CASSTGLAQTDTQYF. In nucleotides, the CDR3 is TGTGCCAGCAGCACCGGACTAGCTCAGACAGATACGCAGTATTTT. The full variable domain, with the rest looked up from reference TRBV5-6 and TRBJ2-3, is DAGVTQSPTHLIKTRGQQVTLRCSPKSGHDTVSWYQQALGQGPQFIFQYYEEEERQRGNFPDRFSGHQFPNYSSELNVNALLLGDSALYLCASSTGLAQTDTQYFGPGTRLTVL.

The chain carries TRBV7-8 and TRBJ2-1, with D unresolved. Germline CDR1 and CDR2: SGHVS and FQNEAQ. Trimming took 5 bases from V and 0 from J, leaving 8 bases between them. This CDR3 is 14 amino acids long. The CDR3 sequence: CASSEQSSYNEQFF. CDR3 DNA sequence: TGTGCCAGCAGCGAACAGAGCTCCTACAATGAGCAGTTCTTC.

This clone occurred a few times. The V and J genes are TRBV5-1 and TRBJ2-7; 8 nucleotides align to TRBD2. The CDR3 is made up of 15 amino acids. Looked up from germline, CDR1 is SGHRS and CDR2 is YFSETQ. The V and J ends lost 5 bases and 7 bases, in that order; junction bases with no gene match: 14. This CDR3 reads CASRLTSGTSGEQYF. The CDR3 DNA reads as TGCGCCAGCAGACTCACTAGCGGCACGAGTGGGGAGCAGTACTTC. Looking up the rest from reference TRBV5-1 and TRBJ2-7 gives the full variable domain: KAGVTQTPRYLIKTRGQQVTLSCSPISGHRSVSWYQQTPGQGLQFLFEYFSETQRNKGNFPGRFSGRQFSNSRSEMNVSTLELGDSALYLCASRLTSGTSGEQYFGPGTRLTVT.

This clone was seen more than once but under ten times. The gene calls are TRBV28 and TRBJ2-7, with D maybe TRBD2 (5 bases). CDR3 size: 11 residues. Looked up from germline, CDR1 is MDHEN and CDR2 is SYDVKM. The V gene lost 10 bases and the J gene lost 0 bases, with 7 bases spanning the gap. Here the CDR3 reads CATRDSYEQYF. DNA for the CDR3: TGTGCCACCCGGGACTCCTACGAGCAGTACTTC.

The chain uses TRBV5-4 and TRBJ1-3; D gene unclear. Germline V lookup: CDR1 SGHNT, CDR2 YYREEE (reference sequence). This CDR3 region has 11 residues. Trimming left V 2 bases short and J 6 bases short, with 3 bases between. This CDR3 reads CASSFLNTIYF. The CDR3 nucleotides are TGTGCCAGCAGCTTCCTAAACACCATATATTTT.

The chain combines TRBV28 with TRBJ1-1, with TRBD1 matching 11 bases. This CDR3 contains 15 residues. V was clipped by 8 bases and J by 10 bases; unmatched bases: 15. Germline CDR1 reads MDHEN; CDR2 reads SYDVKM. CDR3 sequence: CASDRGTGGGRGAFF. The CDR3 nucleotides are TGTGCCAGCGATAGAGGGACAGGGGGAGGTCGTGGAGCTTTCTTT.

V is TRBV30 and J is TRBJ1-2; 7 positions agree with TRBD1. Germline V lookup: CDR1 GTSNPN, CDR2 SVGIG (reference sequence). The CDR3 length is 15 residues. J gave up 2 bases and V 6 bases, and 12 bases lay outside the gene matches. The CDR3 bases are TGTGCCTGTAAATCCGGGACAGATCAAAACTATGGCTACACCTTC. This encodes CACKSGTDQNYGYTF.

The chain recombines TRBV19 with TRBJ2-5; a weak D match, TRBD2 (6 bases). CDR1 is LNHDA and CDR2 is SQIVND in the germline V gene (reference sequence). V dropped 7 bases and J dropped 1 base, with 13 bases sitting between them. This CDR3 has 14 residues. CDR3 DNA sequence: TGTGCCAGTACCTCTGGAGGGATCCAAGAGACCCAGTACTTC. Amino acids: CASTSGGIQETQYF.

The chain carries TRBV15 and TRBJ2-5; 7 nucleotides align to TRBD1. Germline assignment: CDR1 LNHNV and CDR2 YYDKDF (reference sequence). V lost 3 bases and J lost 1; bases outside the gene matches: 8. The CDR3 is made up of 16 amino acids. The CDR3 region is CATSSYIRDSQETQYF. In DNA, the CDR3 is TGTGCCACCAGCAGTTACATAAGGGACAGCCAAGAGACCCAGTACTTC.